This entry lists 9 T cell receptor beta chains sequenced from one sample in a study of cytomegalovirus exposure and HLA in healthy donors. This PCR relied on a set of 60 Vbeta primers and 13 Jbeta primers. Clones were sequenced by immunoSEQ multiplex PCR, and TCRdb holds only the in-frame ones, with some missing. Of 100,000 or so clones in the sample, around 75% are singletons; the top ten hold more than 4.5%. The material sequenced was PBMCs. Every receptor here comes from a woman aged 18-35 years in good health and CMV-seropositive.

The gene calls are TRBV11-2 and TRBJ2-5, with 7 bases matching TRBD1. CDR1 and CDR2 (germline): SGHAT, FQNNGV. The CDR3 is made up of 14 amino acids. Unmatched junction bases numbered 4, after V lost 4 bases and J lost 2 bases. CDR3 loop: CASSSTGIQETQYF. CDR3 coding DNA: TGTGCCAGCAGCTCGACAGGGATACAAGAGACCCAGTACTTC.

The chain joins TRBV28 to TRBJ1-4; no reliable D call. From germline, CDR1 is MDHEN and CDR2 SYDVKM. The CDR3 has 16 amino acids. V lost 3 bases to trimming and J lost 6 bases, with 17 bases between them. In DNA form, the CDR3 reads TGTGCCAGCAGTTTGAAATTGGGTCTAGCCCATGAAAAACTGTTTTTT. Translated, it gives CASSLKLGLAHEKLFF. Full variable domain (missing parts from reference TRBV28 and TRBJ1-4): DVKVTQSSRYLVKRTGEKVFLECVQDMDHENMFWYRQDPGLGLRLIYFSYDVKMKEKGDIPEGYSVSREKKERFSLILESASTNQTSMYLCASSLKLGLAHEKLFFGSGTQLSVL.

This clone was seen a handful of times. The rearrangement joins TRBV6-1 to TRBJ2-2; possible D gene TRBD2, 5 bases. V shed 10 bases and J shed 3 bases, with 15 bases lying between them. The germline CDR1 and CDR2 sequences are MNHNS and SASEGT. CDR3 length: 14 residues. The CDR3 DNA sequence: TGTGCCAACTCATCGCCCGGGGACACCGGGGAGCTGTTTTTT. Translated, it gives CANSSPGDTGELFF.

This clone was seen only a few times. This chain uses TRBV28 with TRBJ1-1, with 8 bases lining up with TRBD1. The CDR3 covers 15 residues. Trimming removed 7 bases from V and 0 bases from J; junction bases left unmatched: 7. Germline CDR1 reads MDHEN; CDR2 reads SYDVKM. The chain's CDR3 is CASIQTGVMNTEAFF. As DNA, the CDR3 is TGTGCCAGCATCCAGACAGGGGTAATGAACACTGAAGCTTTCTTT.

V gene TRBV7-2 combines with J gene TRBJ2-3, with 7 bases lining up with TRBD2. From germline, CDR1 is SGHTA and CDR2 FQGNSA. With 0 bases clipped from V and 3 bases from J, the junction kept 6 bases outside the gene matches. This CDR3 spans 16 amino acids. The CDR3, as DNA: TGTGCCAGCAGCTTAGCTTCGGCGGGAGTTACAGATACGCAGTATTTT. It yields the protein CASSLASAGVTDTQYF.

This chain links TRBV28 with TRBJ2-5, with a possible D match to TRBD2 (6 bases). This CDR3 is built from 17 residues. Trimming left V 6 bases short and J 2 bases short, with 22 bases between. The germline CDR1 and CDR2 sequences are MDHEN and SYDVKM. CDR3 nucleotide sequence: TGTGCCAGCAGGGAAGGGGTCACTCTAGCGAGGCAAGAGACCCAGTACTTC. Its protein is CASREGVTLARQETQYF.

The chain joins TRBV5-8 to TRBJ2-1; TRBD1 agrees at 10 bases. Trimming cost V 3 bases and J 2 bases; bases outside gene matches: 5. CDR1 SGHTS and CDR2 YDEGEE come from the germline V gene. The CDR3 runs to 16 residues. CDR3 protein: CASSSRQGATYNEQFF. CDR3 coding DNA: TGTGCCAGCAGCTCCAGACAGGGGGCAACCTACAATGAGCAGTTCTTC. Variable domain in full (rest from reference TRBV5-8 and TRBJ2-1): EAGVTQSPTHLIKTRGQQATLRCSPISGHTSVYWYQQALGLGLQFLLWYDEGEERNRGNFPPRFSGRQFPNYSSELNVNALELEDSALYLCASSSRQGATYNEQFFGPGTRLTVL.

This clone was found a few times. This chain joins TRBV5-8 and TRBJ2-2; TRBD1 agrees at 8 bases. This CDR3 contains 13 residues. The V and J ends lost 5 bases and 6 bases, in that order; junction bases with no gene match: 3. Germline V lookup: CDR1 SGHTS, CDR2 YDEGEE. CDR3 sequence: CASRGRGPGELFF. The CDR3 coding sequence is TGTGCCAGCAGGGGCAGGGGGCCCGGGGAGCTGTTTTTT.

Many counts were recorded for this clone. V usage is TRBV4-1 and J usage is TRBJ2-7; tentative D call: TRBD2 (5 bases). Trimming left V 4 bases short and J 2 bases short, with 18 bases between. Germline lookup yields CDR1 MGHRA and CDR2 YSYEKL. This CDR3 contains 16 residues. CDR3 sequence reads: CASSRTPGLGAYEQYF. CDR3 coding DNA: TGCGCCAGCAGCCGAACTCCCGGGTTGGGAGCCTACGAGCAGTACTTC.